Listed below are T cell receptor beta chains from one sample, sequenced in a study of T cell clusters in autoimmune cytopenias. Following a re-call of the multiplex PCR reads, TCRdb has one entry per CDR3 protein and lacks DNA. Its table records around 9,500 distinct CDR3 sequences. The sample taken for sequencing was peripheral blood. The origin of the receptors is a human donor with an autoimmune cytopenia or autoimmune hepatitis (not recorded which). The CDR3 runs from the conserved cysteine through the conserved F or W. Expanded clones get a size class; other rows say once, few or many, or leave the size out.

- | TRBJ2-1 | TRBV27 | CASSRRSSSGRAYFNEQFF
- | TRBJ1-1 | TRBV5-6 | CASSFTAGTLGNTEAFF
- | TRBJ2-5 | TRBV18 | CASSPSPETQYF
- | TRBJ1-1 | TRBV19 | CASSTYRSGDTEAFF
medium-sized | TRBJ2-5 | TRBV19 | CASSWDRETQYF
- | TRBJ2-1 | TRBV20-1 | CSASPPGLAGVRDEQFF
medium-sized | TRBJ1-2 | TRBV19 | CASSGSSTVQQNGYTF
- | TRBJ1-1 | TRBV15 | CATSEKNTEAFF
- | TRBJ1-5 | TRBV24-1 | CATSATENQPQHF
- | TRBJ1-2 | TRBV6-5 | CASSLFVGGGYTF
- | TRBJ1-4 | TRBV14 | CASSYRQGAGTNEKLFF
- | TRBJ1-5 | TRBV19 | CASSTTGGGGSNQPQHF
- | TRBJ2-1 | TRBV13 | CASTYRTGGAVDEQFF
- | TRBJ2-3 | TRBV20-1 | CSASPSTDTQYF
- | TRBJ1-5 | TRBV28 | CASSTAGQVRNQPQHF
- | TRBJ2-1 | TRBV24-1 | CATSSGTGNNEQFF
- | TRBJ2-1 | TRBV6-1 | CASSEERGGRYNEQFF
- | TRBJ1-1 | TRBV4-1 | CASSQEGRTEAFF
- | TRBJ2-2 | TRBV20-1 | CSARLDSRRRELFF
medium-sized | TRBJ2-3 | TRBV5-6 | CASSLGTPQGPQYF
medium-sized | TRBJ1-2 | TRBV6-5 | CASSPGGYIGYTF
- | TRBJ2-3 | TRBV10-1 | CASSETSGPTDTQYF
medium-sized | TRBJ1-1 | TRBV29-1 | CSVHEGHGEAFF
- | TRBJ1-5 | TRBV7-2 | CASSLGQGENQPQHF
- | TRBJ2-5 | TRBV27 | CASSLSGLVDRETQYF
- | TRBJ2-2 | TRBV21-1 | CASSSHVGGRPGELFF
- | TRBJ1-1 | TRBV19 | CASREAMNTEAFF
- | TRBJ2-5 | TRBV20-1 | CSAFRQATQYF
- | TRBJ2-7 | TRBV7-9 | CASSLLRDRAYEQYF
- | TRBJ1-6 | TRBV4-3 | CASSQDSSQNSPLHF
- | TRBJ2-1 | TRBV7-2 | CASSLISGTSPYNEQFF
medium-sized | TRBJ2-3 | TRBV7-6 | CASTFGNPSTDTQYF
- | TRBJ2-5 | TRBV12-3/TRBV12-4 | CASSLILGETQYF
medium-sized | TRBJ1-2 | TRBV6-5 | CASSYSGNNGYTF
- | TRBJ2-7 | TRBV5-1 | CASSSGDEQYF
- | TRBJ1-4 | TRBV27 | CASKRQGTEKLFF
- | TRBJ2-7 | TRBV14 | CASSQVSSYEQYF
- | TRBJ2-1 | TRBV4-2 | CASSLAKQGARGEQFF
- | TRBJ2-1 | TRBV12-3/TRBV12-4 | CASSLGPANNEQFF
medium-sized | TRBJ1-4 | TRBV6-6 | CASSGRTNLASEKLFF